One T cell receptor beta chain is described in this entry. A read error may explain this, as a much larger clone is one base away. This specimen comes from a study of CD8 T cells in ankylosing spondylitis. Between the trimmed V and J ends, which lost 4 bases and 6 bases, there was a span of 14 bases. This CDR3 has 13 amino acids. Germline V gene lookup returns CDR1 SGDLS and CDR2 YYNGEE. TCRdb called the 5' RACE reads again in MiXCR, with one record for every CDR3 protein. The profile shows roughly 14,000 distinct CDR3 sequences, 2.8% of them singletons. The sample comprised blood, either unsorted or a sorted T cell fraction (not recorded which). V gene TRBV9 combines with J gene TRBJ2-7; possibly TRBD2 for D (5 bases). The receptor's source is a male donor with ankylosing spondylitis or in good health (not recorded which). The chain's CDR3 is CASSIVSRGEQYF. The DNA for the CDR3 is TGTGCCAGCAGCATAGTTAGTCGGGGCGAGCAGTACTTC. Full variable domain (missing parts from reference TRBV9 and TRBJ2-7): DSGVTQTPKHLITATGQRVTLRCSPRSGDLSVYWYQQSLDQGLQFLIQYYNGEERAKGNILERFSAQQFPDLHSELNLSSLELGDSALYFCASSIVSRGEQYFGPGTRLTVT.